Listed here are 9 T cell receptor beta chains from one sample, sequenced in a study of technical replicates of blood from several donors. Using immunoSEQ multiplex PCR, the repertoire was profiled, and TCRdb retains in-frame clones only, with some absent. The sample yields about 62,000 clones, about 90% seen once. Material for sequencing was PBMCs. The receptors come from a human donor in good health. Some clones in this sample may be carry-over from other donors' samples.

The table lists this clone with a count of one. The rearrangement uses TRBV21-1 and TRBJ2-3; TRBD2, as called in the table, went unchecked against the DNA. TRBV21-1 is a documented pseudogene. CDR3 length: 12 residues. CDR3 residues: CAITTIADTQYF. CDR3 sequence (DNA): TGTGCCATCACCACTATCGCAGATACGCAGTATTTT.

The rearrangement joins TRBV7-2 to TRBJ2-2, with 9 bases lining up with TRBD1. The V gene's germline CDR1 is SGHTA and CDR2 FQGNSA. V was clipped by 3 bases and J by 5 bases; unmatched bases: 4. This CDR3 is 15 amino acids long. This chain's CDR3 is CASSLGTGFTGELFF. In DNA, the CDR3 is TGTGCCAGCAGCTTGGGGACAGGGTTTACCGGGGAGCTGTTTTTT.

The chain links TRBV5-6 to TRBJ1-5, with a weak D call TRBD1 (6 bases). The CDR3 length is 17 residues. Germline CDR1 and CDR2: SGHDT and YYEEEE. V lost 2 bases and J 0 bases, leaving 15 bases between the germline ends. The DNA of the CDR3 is TGTGCCAGCAGCTTAAGGCCGGGACACATTAGCAATCAGCCCCAGCATTTT. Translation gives CASSLRPGHISNQPQHF.

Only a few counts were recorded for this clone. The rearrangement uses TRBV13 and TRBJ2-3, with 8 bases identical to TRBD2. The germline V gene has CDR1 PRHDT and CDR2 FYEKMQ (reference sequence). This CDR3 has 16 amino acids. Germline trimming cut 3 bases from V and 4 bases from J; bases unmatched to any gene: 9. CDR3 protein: CASSLGGLVKSDTQYF. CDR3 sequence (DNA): TGTGCCAGCAGCTTGGGGGGACTAGTGAAATCAGATACGCAGTATTTT.

CDR3 region: CASAGWGEQFF. The CDR3 DNA is TGTGCCAGCGCGGGTTGGGGTGAGCAGTTCTTC. J is TRBJ2-1 and V is TRBV9, with D possibly matching TRBD2 (5 bases). V lost 7 bases, J lost 9 bases, and 11 bases lay in between. Per the germline V gene, CDR1 is SGDLS and CDR2 is YYNGEE. This CDR3 region has 11 residues.

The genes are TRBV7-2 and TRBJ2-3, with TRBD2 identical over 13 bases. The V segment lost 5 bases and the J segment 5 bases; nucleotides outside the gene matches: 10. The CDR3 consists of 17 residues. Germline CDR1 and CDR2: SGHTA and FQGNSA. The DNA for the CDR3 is TGTGCCAGCAGCCCTCGACTAGCGGGGGGAAAATTAGATACGCAGTATTTT. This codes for CASSPRLAGGKLDTQYF.

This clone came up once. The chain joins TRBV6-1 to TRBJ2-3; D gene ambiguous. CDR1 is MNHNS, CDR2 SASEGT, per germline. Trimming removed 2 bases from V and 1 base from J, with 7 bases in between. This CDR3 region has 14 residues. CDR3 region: CASSESGRTDTQYF. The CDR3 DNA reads TGTGCCAGCAGTGAAAGTGGGCGCACAGATACGCAGTATTTT.

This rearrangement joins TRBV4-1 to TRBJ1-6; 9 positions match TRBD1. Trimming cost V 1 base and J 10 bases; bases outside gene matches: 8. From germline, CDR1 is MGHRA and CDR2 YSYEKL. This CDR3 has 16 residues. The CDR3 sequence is CASSQGTGQGGSPLHF. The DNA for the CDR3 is TGCGCCAGCAGCCAAGGAACGGGACAGGGAGGGTCACCCCTCCACTTT.

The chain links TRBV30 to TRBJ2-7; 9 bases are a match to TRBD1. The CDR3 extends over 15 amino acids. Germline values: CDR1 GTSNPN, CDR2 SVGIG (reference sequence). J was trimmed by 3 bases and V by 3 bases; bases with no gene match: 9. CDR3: CAWSDGTGLYYEQYF. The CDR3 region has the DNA TGTGCCTGGAGCGACGGGACAGGGTTATACTACGAGCAGTACTTC.